This T cell receptor beta chain was identified during a study of response to subunit inactivated influenza vaccine. Via MiXCR, TCRdb re-called the RT-PCR reads, giving one row per CDR3 protein. The table lists 300,000 to 350,000 distinct CDR3 sequences, 21% of them singletons, with 10% in the top ten. CDR1 and CDR2 (germline): SGHDT, YYEEEE. There are 15 residues in the CDR3. Trimming cost V 1 base and J 1 base, with 11 bases left between them. This TCR derives from a man aged 50 to 69 who received an inactivated influenza vaccine. Here the sequenced sample was PBMCs from blood, taken less than 22 months after vaccination. This sequence joins TRBV5-6 and TRBJ1-1; D not certain. The CDR3 bases are TGTGCCAGCAGCTTGTTGGACCGGGGGAACACTGAAGCTTTCTTT. This codes for CASSLLDRGNTEAFF.